These T cell receptor beta chains were read from a single sample in a study of T cell responses to AZD1222 COVID-19 vaccine. Sequencing used immunoSEQ multiplex PCR; TCRdb keeps in-frame clones, though not all of them. The table records about 82,000 clones, 85% to 90% of them present only once. The sample in question was peripheral blood, obtained on day 0 of AZD1222 vaccination. The receptor set was obtained from an adult in good health. Each CDR3 is given with its conserved first and last residue. Each record gives: CDR3 length, D gene, clone size, V gene, J gene, CDR3 DNA, CDR3 protein. D genes are given only for firm matches. A row's size may be missing; if present it is once, few, many or a size class.

16,TRBD1,NA,TRBV6-1,TRBJ1-2,TGTGCCAGCAGTGGAGGAACTACAGGGGGTTTGTTTGGCTACACCTTC,CASSGGTTGGLFGYTF
10,NA,NA,TRBV7-2,TRBJ1-1,TGTGCCAGCAGCGCTAGGACTGTTTTCTTT,CASSARTVFF
17,NA,NA,TRBV18,TRBJ1-5,TGTGCCAGCTCACCAGGTGCAGGGACCTTTAGCAATCAGCCCCAGCATTTT,CASSPGAGTFSNQPQHF
14,NA,NA,TRBV5-1,TRBJ2-7,TGCGCCAGCAGCTTGGTCGTCAGCCCCTACGAGCAGTACTTC,CASSLVVSPYEQYF
12,NA,NA,TRBV6-4,TRBJ1-2,TGTGCCAGCAGTGACTCCGGGTTTGGCTACACCTTC,CASSDSGFGYTF
14,TRBD1,once,TRBV30,TRBJ2-2,TGTGCCTGGAGTCGGGACAGGGAAATCAGAGTGCTGTTTTTT,CAWSRDREIRVLFF
13,NA,once,TRBV7-9,TRBJ2-2,TGTGCCAGCAAACGAGGACCCACCGGGGAGCTGTTTTTT,CASKRGPTGELFF
14,NA,NA,TRBV7-9,TRBJ1-2,TGTGCCAGCAGCTTTCTCGGGGTTAACTATGGCTACACCTTC,CASSFLGVNYGYTF
15,NA,NA,TRBV5-8,TRBJ1-5,TGTGCCAGCAGCTCCTTATACAGGGTTCGTCAGCCCCAGCATTTT,CASSSLYRVRQPQHF
16,NA,once,TRBV7-3,TRBJ2-3,TGTGCCAGCAGCATAGGAGGGGGGTCTAGCACAGATACGCAGTATTTT,CASSIGGGSSTDTQYF
12,NA,NA,TRBV10-2,TRBJ1-2,TGCGCCAGCAAGGAAGCTCTTTATGGCTACACCTTC,CASKEALYGYTF
16,NA,NA,TRBV19,TRBJ1-2,TGTGCCAGTAGTATACCCGTCCCTAACGCAGGGTATGGCTACACCTTC,CASSIPVPNAGYGYTF
12,NA,once,TRBV7-2,TRBJ1-2,TGTGCCAGCAGCTTACAGGGGCAGGGCTACACCTTC,CASSLQGQGYTF
14,TRBD1,NA,TRBV28,TRBJ1-1,TGTGCCAGCAGCGGGAGACAGGGGGTATCTGAAGCTTTCTTT,CASSGRQGVSEAFF
14,TRBD1,NA,TRBV7-3,TRBJ2-1,TGTGCCAGCAGCTCGGACAGGCCTTCCAATGAGCAGTTCTTC,CASSSDRPSNEQFF
16,NA,NA,TRBV2,TRBJ1-6,TGTGCCAGCAGTAACCTCCCAAGCTCCTATAATTCACCCCTCCACTTT,CASSNLPSSYNSPLHF
15,NA,NA,TRBV7-8,TRBJ1-6,TGTGCCAGCAGCTTAGGGACGAAGACGAATTCACCCCTCCACTTT,CASSLGTKTNSPLHF
13,NA,NA,TRBV3-1/TRBV3-2,TRBJ2-5,TGTGCCAGCAGCCAACGGGGGTCGGAGACCCAGTACTTC,CASSQRGSETQYF
14,TRBD1,NA,TRBV5-1,TRBJ1-2,TGCGCCAGCAGCGCGGGACAGGGCCCCTATGGCTACACCTTC,CASSAGQGPYGYTF